A single sample is the source of the 22 T cell receptor beta chains below, sequenced in a study of T cells in Graves' hyperthyroidism and ophthalmopathy. Amplification yielded TCR beta CDR3 regions, with RNA transcripts as the source. The study used the HTBI primer set for a first-round RT-PCR of the TCR CDR3. TCRdb used MiXCR to reprocess the multiplex PCR reads, holding one entry per CDR3 protein. The data hold 550,000 to 700,000 distinct CDR3 sequences, with just over 45% observed a single time. Source material: peripheral blood or thyroid tissue (not recorded which). The receptors were sampled from an adult woman with Graves' disease, either hyperthyroidism or ophthalmopathy (not recorded which).

This clonotype came up a few times. This sequence joins TRBV7-9 and TRBJ2-7; TRBD1 matches 11 bases. The V gene end was trimmed by 8 bases and the J gene end by 2 bases; junction bases not matched to a gene: 2. Germline V lookup: CDR1 SEHNR, CDR2 FQNEAQ (reference sequence). The length of the CDR3 is 13 residues. The CDR3 DNA is TGTGCCAGCGGGGGACAGGGGGCCTACGAGCAGTACTTC. This gives the protein CASGGQGAYEQYF.

The chain has TRBV7-9 and TRBJ1-5, with D unresolved. This CDR3 region has 14 residues. Trimming took off 4 bases at V and 14 bases at J, with 21 bases between the two ends. CDR1 is SEHNR and CDR2 is FQNEAQ in the germline V gene (reference sequence). Here the CDR3 DNA reads TGTGCCAGCAGCTCCTTTAGCGGGAGTCGACGGGAGCATTTT. This codes for CASSSFSGSRREHF.

This clonotype was observed many times. The chain couples TRBV6-2 or TRBV6-3 to TRBJ1-4, with a weak D call TRBD1 (5 bases). Trimming pared 0 bases from V and 4 bases from J, leaving 12 bases between. This CDR3 comprises 16 residues. Germline V gene sequence: CDR1 MNHEY, CDR2 SVGEGT. DNA for the CDR3: TGTGCCAGCAGTTACTCGAGAGACAGCCTTAATGAAAAACTGTTTTTT. Translating gives CASSYSRDSLNEKLFF.

The J gene is TRBJ1-2, the V gene TRBV20-1; D perhaps matches TRBD1 (6 bases). Germline V gives CDR1 DFQATT, CDR2 SNEGSKA (reference sequence). V lost 2 bases and J 4 bases, leaving 14 bases between the germline ends. The CDR3 sequence is 14 residues long. The CDR3 bases are TGCAGTGCTAGAAAGGGGGACCGTGGCTATGGCTACACCTTC. Its translation is CSARKGDRGYGYTF.

This clonotype came up many times. The chain recombines TRBV12-3 or TRBV12-4 with TRBJ1-1; D is unclear. The CDR3 sequence is 12 residues long. V was trimmed by 6 bases and J by 0 bases, leaving 5 bases between them. CDR3: CASRFMNTEAFF. CDR3 nucleotides: TGTGCCAGCAGGTTCATGAACACTGAAGCTTTCTTT.

The chain joins TRBV24-1 to TRBJ1-2, with unresolved D. The CDR3 is made up of 12 amino acids. The germline V and J ends were trimmed by 11 bases and 5 bases, with 14 bases remaining between them. Germline assignment: CDR1 KGHDR and CDR2 SFDVKD. In DNA form, the CDR3 reads TGTGCCAGTAGCTGGACCCAATATGGCTACACCTTC. Protein product: CASSWTQYGYTF.

J is TRBJ1-2 and V is TRBV5-4; 7 nucleotides match TRBD1. J gave up 4 bases and V 4 bases, and 13 bases lay outside the gene matches. The CDR3 consists of 16 residues. Per germline, CDR1 SGHNT and CDR2 YYREEE (reference sequence). CDR3: CASSRSEGGAGYGYTF. CDR3 nucleotide sequence: TGTGCCAGCAGCAGGAGTGAAGGGGGCGCCGGCTATGGCTACACCTTC.

This clonotype occurred a few times. The CDR3 DNA follows: TGCAGTTCCGGAACAGGGTACAATTCACCCCTCCACTTT. Residues: CSSGTGYNSPLHF. The chain uses TRBV20-1 and TRBJ1-6, with a tentative D call TRBD1 (6 bases). CDR1 is DFQATT and CDR2 is SNEGSKA in the germline V gene (reference sequence). CDR3 length: 13 amino acids. Trimming stripped 8 bases from V and 7 bases from J, with 15 bases between.

This clonotype was seen just once. Given a much more abundant clone one base away, this may be a read error. The gene calls are TRBV5-1 and TRBJ2-7; 7 nucleotides match TRBD2. The CDR3 loop spans 17 amino acids. Trimming took 1 base from V and 4 from J; bases not matched to a gene: 14. Germline CDR1 and CDR2: SGHRS and YFSETQ. The CDR3 region has the DNA TGCGCCAGCAGCTTGCGTTATCCCACGGCTAGCGGTTACGAGCAGTACTTC. Its protein is CASSLRYPTASGYEQYF. The variable domain in full, completed from reference TRBV5-1 and TRBJ2-7, reads KAGVTQTPRYLIKTRGQQVTLSCSPISGHRSVSWYQQTPGQGLQFLFEYFSETQRNKGNFPGRFSGRQFSNSRSEMNVSTLELGDSALYLCASSLRYPTASGYEQYFGPGTRLTVT.

The rearrangement uses TRBV7-2 and TRBJ1-6, with D hard to call. In germline, CDR1 is SGHTA, CDR2 FQGNSA. The V end lost 5 bases, the J end lost 7 bases, and 18 bases lay between the germline ends. The CDR3 has 16 residues. CDR3 loop: CASSREDGPRNSPLHF. Here the CDR3 DNA reads TGTGCCAGCAGCAGAGAAGACGGTCCGAGGAATTCACCCCTCCACTTT.

This clonotype has a count of ten or more. The genes are TRBV12-3 or TRBV12-4 and TRBJ1-1; D is uncertain. V gave up 3 bases and J gave up 6 bases, with 11 bases separating them. The CDR3 runs 13 residues. CDR3 bases: TGTGCCAGCAGTTTCGGGAGTGGGGCTGAAGCTTTCTTT. It is translated as CASSFGSGAEAFF.

The rearrangement uses TRBV6-2 or TRBV6-3 and TRBJ1-4; D ambiguous. V was trimmed by 0 bases and J by 4 bases, leaving 9 bases between them. The CDR3 totals 15 residues. Germline V lookup: CDR1 MNHEY, CDR2 SVGEGT. CDR3 in amino acids: CASSYSQGHNEKLFF. DNA for the CDR3: TGTGCCAGCAGTTACTCCCAAGGTCATAATGAAAAACTGTTTTTT.

V is TRBV7-2 and J is TRBJ2-7; 10 bases are shared with TRBD2. Germline loops: CDR1 SGHTA, CDR2 FQGNSA. CDR3 length equals 15 residues. The trim removed 1 base at V and 6 bases at J, leaving 6 bases unmatched. DNA for the CDR3: TGTGCCAGCAGCTTAGATCAGCGGGAGGGTAGCGAGCAGTACTTC. Amino acid sequence: CASSLDQREGSEQYF.

This clonotype has a count of ten or more. The chain uses TRBV5-1 and TRBJ1-1; no firm D call. Germline V gives CDR1 SGHRS, CDR2 YFSETQ. The CDR3 sequence is 13 residues long. V gave up 0 bases and J gave up 10 bases, with 13 bases separating them. The CDR3 nucleotides are TGCGCCAGCAGCTTGGAGGGCACAGTTCGAGCTTTCTTT. It codes for CASSLEGTVRAFF.

The chain has TRBV20-1 and TRBJ1-6; maybe TRBD1 (5 bases). The CDR3 contains 14 residues. With 7 bases removed from V and 9 bases from J, the gap between germline ends came to 19 bases. Germline V CDR1 and CDR2: DFQATT, SNEGSKA (reference sequence). CDR3 residues: CSVRDRGSFSPLHF. The CDR3 nucleotides are TGCAGTGTGAGAGATCGGGGGTCTTTTTCACCCCTCCACTTT.

This clonotype was seen ten or more times. The CDR3 here is CSVERLAGVSYEQYF. CDR3 DNA: TGCAGCGTTGAACGACTAGCGGGGGTGAGTTACGAGCAGTACTTC. The chain recombines TRBV29-1 with TRBJ2-7; TRBD2 matches at 12 bases. The CDR3 spans 15 residues. V was clipped by 2 bases and J by 4 bases; unmatched bases: 6. CDR1 and CDR2 from the germline V gene are SQVTM and ANQGSEA.

This clonotype came up many times. V is TRBV4-1 and J is TRBJ2-5; a possible D gene is TRBD1 (6 bases). The CDR3 runs 15 residues. CDR1 is MGHRA and CDR2 is YSYEKL in the germline V gene. The ends were cut back, 5 bases at V and 1 base at J, with 14 bases in the middle. The CDR3 spells CASSDPDRVQETQYF. The CDR3 DNA reads as TGCGCCAGCAGCGACCCGGACAGAGTCCAAGAGACCCAGTACTTC.

The sample holds one count of this clonotype. This chain links TRBV28 with TRBJ1-2, with D unclear. Trimming removed 9 bases at V and 0 bases at J, with 11 bases between. This CDR3 comprises 13 residues. The germline V gene encodes CDR1 MDHEN and CDR2 SYDVKM. CDR3 in DNA: TGTGCCAGTAGATCCCCCCCTAACTATGGCTACACCTTC. Translating it yields CASRSPPNYGYTF.

This clonotype was picked up many times. The chain carries TRBV5-1 and TRBJ2-7; D is unresolved. Germline loops: CDR1 SGHRS, CDR2 YFSETQ. V gave up 2 bases and J gave up 5 bases, with 8 bases separating them. This CDR3 is built from 12 residues. The CDR3 protein is CASSFSPNEQYF. For the CDR3, the DNA is TGCGCCAGCAGCTTCTCTCCGAACGAGCAGTACTTC.

This clonotype was observed at least ten times. The chain carries TRBV7-8 and TRBJ2-7, with 12 nucleotides matching TRBD2. Trimming took 1 base from V and 3 from J; bases not matched to a gene: 1. CDR3 length: 15 residues. CDR1 and CDR2 from the germline V gene are SGHVS and FQNEAQ. CDR3 region: CASSLGTSGNYEQYF. The CDR3, as DNA: TGTGCCAGCAGCTTAGGGACTAGCGGGAACTACGAGCAGTACTTC.

The chain joins TRBV30 to TRBJ1-5; no definite D call. The V and J ends lost 0 bases and 10 bases respectively, with 16 bases between them. Germline CDR1 is GTSNPN and CDR2 is SVGIG (reference sequence). The CDR3 sequence is 14 residues long. CDR3 in DNA: TGTGCCTGGAGTGTACAAACGGACTCGGGCCCCCAGCATTTT. Its translation is CAWSVQTDSGPQHF.

This clonotype was counted a few times. Possible read error: a much larger clone is one base away. The genes are TRBV7-2 and TRBJ1-5, with D possibly being TRBD1 (6 bases). This CDR3 region has 14 residues. Germline loops: CDR1 SGHTA, CDR2 FQGNSA. V lost 4 bases and J lost 11, with 18 bases in between. CDR3 DNA sequence: TGTGCCAGCAGCTCGGGGGGATCCGAGGGGGCCCAGCATTTT. Encoded protein: CASSSGGSEGAQHF.